The source of this TCR beta chain is a study of blood T cell repertoires in COVID-19. TCRdb keeps only in-frame clones here, not all; method: immunoSEQ multiplex PCR. This repertoire shows around 140,000 clones, about four fifths found once; its top ten account for 1.5% to 2%. The CDR3 is 15 residues long. The germline V and J ends were trimmed by 1 base and 0 bases, with 5 bases remaining between them. Germline assignment: CDR1 SGDLS and CDR2 YYNGEE. Sequenced material: peripheral blood. The chain has TRBV9 and TRBJ2-6, with D hard to call. The receptor was derived from a human donor in a cohort sampled during active COVID-19. CDR3 region: CASSVMASGANVLTF. CDR3 coding DNA: TGTGCCAGCAGCGTAATGGCCTCTGGGGCCAACGTCCTGACTTTC.